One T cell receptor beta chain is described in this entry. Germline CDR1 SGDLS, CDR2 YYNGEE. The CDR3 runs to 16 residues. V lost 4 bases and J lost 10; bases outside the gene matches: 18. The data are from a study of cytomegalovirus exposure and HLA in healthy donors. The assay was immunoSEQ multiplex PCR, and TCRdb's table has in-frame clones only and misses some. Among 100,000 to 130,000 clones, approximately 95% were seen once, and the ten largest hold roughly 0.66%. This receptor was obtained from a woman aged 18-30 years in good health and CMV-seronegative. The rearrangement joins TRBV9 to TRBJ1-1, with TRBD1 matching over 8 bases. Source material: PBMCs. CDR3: CASSSPRGGQDQGAFF. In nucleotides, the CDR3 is TGTGCCAGCAGCTCTCCCAGGGGGGGACAGGACCAGGGAGCTTTCTTT.